This TCR beta chain was captured in a study of T-cell memory formation after mild COVID-19. Germline V gene sequence: CDR1 MNHEY, CDR2 SVGEGT. Trimming took 6 bases from V and 2 from J, leaving 13 bases between them. This CDR3 has 14 amino acids. After 5'RACE with constant-segment primers, TCR alpha and TCR beta cDNA libraries carrying sample barcodes and UMIs were obtained. TCRdb analysed the 5' RACE reads with MiXCR anew, one entry per CDR3 protein. The sample has 180,000 or so distinct CDR3 sequences; 11% are singletons. General observations from the study: In second-wave clones peaking day 37, SARS-CoV-2 specificity remained unconfirmed.

Notes on this clonotype: Its antigen is unidentified.

The origin of this receptor is a man younger than 35 who had mild COVID-19 (a few samples of this study predate the infection). Cell type and time point are not known. Input material: PBMCs or a T cell subset sorted from them (not recorded which). The chain carries TRBV6-2 or TRBV6-3 and TRBJ1-2; no firm D call. The CDR3 nucleotides are TGTGCCAGCAGGAACAACGGGGAAAACTATGGCTACACCTTC. Amino acids: CASRNNGENYGYTF.